This T cell receptor (beta chain) was documented in a study of blood T cell repertoires in COVID-19 (dated by TCRdb to between 2020 and 2021). With respect to the entire study: Samples from collaborators originated in the United States, Italy and Spain and spanned both the acute and convalescent phases of COVID-19. The prospective study material was composed of cDNA or gDNA derived from T cells, B-cell-depleted T cells, or PBMCs. Deeply sampled blood TCRbeta repertoires from subjects exposed to, actively infected with, or recovered from COVID-19 were included in the dataset. The repertoires were made available in a free public database intended to serve as a resource for research on the immune response to SARS-CoV-2. The samples were drawn from two sources: the first 160 participants of the ongoing ImmuneRACE study, and about 1,300 subjects contributed by 6 global collaborators. Sample metadata almost always included a de-identified subject ID, COVID-19 status, age in years and sex. Where available, HLA class I and class II types were taken from metadata supplied by the sample provider and were not determined by assay-based typing.

One collaborating source in Seattle enrolled patients while the patients were actively infected and followed the patients over time throughout the course of disease. Each collaborating institution followed its own protocols to collect whole blood in K2EDTA tubes. For TCRbeta analysis, collaborators shipped samples in one of three forms: frozen whole blood, isolated PBMCs, or DNA extracted from either of those sample types. This clone was seen once. Its antigen is not yet known. No base-level quality is on record; no much larger clone is a single base apart. Trimming removed 4 bases from V and 7 bases from J, leaving 16 bases between the germline ends. Spanning cysteine to phenylalanine, the CDR3 consists of 14 amino acids. Of all the DNA, just the CDR3 is kept, 42 bases in frame from base 1. The germline V gene specifies LGHNA as CDR1 and YNFKEQ as CDR2. Study-wide conclusions, independent of this receptor: The amount of clinical and demographic metadata varied by source and participant and was provided uncurated.

The immunoSEQ Assay, a bias-controlled multiplex PCR, was used to amplify TCRbeta CDR3 regions from genomic DNA. The published analysis was carried out like this. Within the assay, amplification of reference gene primers was used to estimate how many nucleated cells each sample contained. Sequence reads were collapsed and filtered to measure the absolute abundance of every unique TCRbeta CDR3 rearrangement. For each sample, productive Simpson clonality was calculated as the square root of Simpson's diversity index across productive rearrangements. TCRdb re-hosts the immuneACCESS table, in-frame sequences only. Its copies lack some clones; in the studies checked, an unresolved V gene accounts for under half of them, and the cause for the rest is not known. That table is the source of V, J and clone size, and D and trimming were worked out from the DNA. Present in this sample are 140,000 or so clones, 70% to 80% of which were seen just once. The top ten hold 5% of the sample.

The sequencing sample was made of peripheral blood. The TCR comes from a woman aged 70-85 years with COVID-19, enrolled during active disease. Here the chain combines TRBV4-2 and TRBJ1-2, with no reliable assignment of the D segment. The base sequence is TGTGCCAGCAGCCCAAGCCCCGGTAGTAGTGGCTACACCTTC. Translated, this gives CASSPSPGSSGYTF.